A selection of T cell receptor beta chains follows, all from one sample in a study of OX40 agonist ivuxolimab in advanced cancers. Using immunoSEQ multiplex PCR, the repertoire was profiled, and TCRdb retains in-frame clones only, with some absent. Of some 95,000 clones detected, 92% appear once; the ten largest clones hold roughly 0.5%. Sequencing was performed on CD4+ or CD8+ T cells sorted from blood, taken in a trial of the OX40 agonist ivuxolimab. Source of these receptors: an adult with an advanced solid tumor such as melanoma, head and neck, liver or kidney cancer. The CDR3 runs from the conserved cysteine through the conserved F or W. The D gene is left open where the match is weak.

>TRBV25-1|TRBJ1-1|-
TGTGCCAGCAGTGGCGGAGGGACCGGGTTTGAAGCTTTCTTT
CASSGGGTGFEAFF
>TRBV7-9|TRBJ2-1|-
TGTGCCAGCAGCTTGGACGGTACACGTGAGCAGTTCTTC
CASSLDGTREQFF
>TRBV27|TRBJ2-2|-
TGTGCCAGCAAGTTGGTGCCGGGGCCAAACACCGGGGAGCTGTTTTTT
CASKLVPGPNTGELFF
>TRBV21-1|TRBJ2-7|-
TGTGCCAGCAGCAAAGTTACGGGGCAGGGCTCTCCCTCAGACTACGAGCAGTACTTC
CASSKVTGQGSPSDYEQYF
>TRBV5-8|TRBJ1-5|TRBD1
TGTGCCAGCAGCACGTGGACAGGGGGACAGCCCCAGCATTTT
CASSTWTGGQPQHF
>TRBV6-5|TRBJ1-2|-
TGTGCCAGCAGTTACTCGCGGACAGACTATGGCTACACCTTC
CASSYSRTDYGYTF
>TRBV5-1|TRBJ2-3|-
TGCGCCAGCAGCTTGGGTTTGTCCGATACGCAGTATTTT
CASSLGLSDTQYF
>TRBV6-1|TRBJ1-2|-
TGTGCCATCAAGGTGGGCCAGAATTTTGGCTACACCTTC
CAIKVGQNFGYTF
>TRBV23-1|TRBJ2-7|TRBD1
TGCGCCAGCAGTCAAACAGGGCAGGGGGCTTACGAGCAGTACTTC
CASSQTGQGAYEQYF
>TRBV29-1|TRBJ2-3|-
TGCAGCGTTGAAGCGGGGGAAGGCACAGATACGCAGTATTTT
CSVEAGEGTDTQYF